These T cell receptor beta chains were read from a single sample in a study of blood T cell repertoires in COVID-19. Sequencing was performed with immunoSEQ multiplex PCR; in TCRdb, only in-frame clones are kept and a portion is missing. In the table there are 150,000 to 200,000 clones, 70% to 90% of which are singletons. Material: peripheral blood. These receptors were taken from a woman older than 75 with COVID-19, enrolled during active disease. The CDR3 runs from the conserved cysteine through the conserved F or W. D genes are given only for firm matches. The size of a clone is reported for some rows only, either as once, few or many, or as a class for expanded clones.

v_gene	d_gene	abundance	j_gene	CDR3nt	CDR3aa
TRBV6-1	TRBD2	-	TRBJ2-7	TGTGCCAGCAGTCCCTATCTGAGCGGGGCTCCTGAGCAGTACTTC	CASSPYLSGAPEQYF
TRBV6-5	TRBD1	-	TRBJ1-5	TGTGCCAGCAGGCGGACAGGCCAGCAGCCCCAGCATTTT	CASRRTGQQPQHF
TRBV19	-	few	TRBJ1-4	TGTGCCAGTAGTACTTCTGAAAAACTGTTTTTT	CASSTSEKLFF
TRBV5-1	-	-	TRBJ2-5	TGCGCCAGCAGCTTGAGGACAGAAGAGACCCAGTACTTC	CASSLRTEETQYF
TRBV5-1	TRBD2	-	TRBJ2-7	TGCGCCAGCAGCTTGTTAGCGGGGGCACCCGAGCAGTACTTC	CASSLLAGAPEQYF
TRBV7-9	-	-	TRBJ2-7	TGTGCCAGCACATATCTGTACGAGCAGTACTTC	CASTYLYEQYF
TRBV3-1/TRBV3-2	TRBD2	many	TRBJ2-7	TGTGCCAGCAGCCAAACTAGCGGCTACGAGCAGTACTTC	CASSQTSGYEQYF
TRBV9	-	once	TRBJ1-6	TGTGCCACCGGACGGGGGAATTCACCCCTCCACTTT	CATGRGNSPLHF
TRBV14	TRBD1	few	TRBJ1-6	TGTGCCAGCAGCCCCCGACAGGGAGCTCATTCACCCCTCCACTTT	CASSPRQGAHSPLHF
TRBV10-3	TRBD2	-	TRBJ2-7	TGTGCCATCAGTGCCTGGGGGGGAATCTCCTACGAGCAGTACTTC	CAISAWGGISYEQYF
TRBV5-8	-	-	TRBJ2-1	TGTGCCAGCAGTGAAACAGGGAATATGTTGGTCTTC	CASSETGNMLVF
TRBV6-2/TRBV6-3	TRBD2	once	TRBJ2-1	TGTGCCAGCAGTTACTTCGAGGGACTAGCGGGGTATGTTCAGGATGACAATGAGCAGTTCTTC	CASSYFEGLAGYVQDDNEQFF
TRBV19	TRBD1	few	TRBJ2-3	TGTGCCAGTAGTTACGGGACAGGGGCGGGCACAGATACGCAGTATTTT	CASSYGTGAGTDTQYF
TRBV12-3/TRBV12-4	-	-	TRBJ1-1	TGTGCCAGCAGTCCGCATAGGACTAATGAAGCTTTCTTT	CASSPHRTNEAFF
TRBV9	TRBD2	once	TRBJ2-7	TGTGCCAGCAGCGTAGAGCCTAGCGGGACCTACGAGCAGTACTTC	CASSVEPSGTYEQYF
TRBV9	TRBD1	-	TRBJ2-7	TGTGCCAGCAGCGTAGGCGAGAAAGGGGGCCACGAGCAGTACTTC	CASSVGEKGGHEQYF
TRBV28	TRBD1	once	TRBJ1-4	TGTGCCAGCAGTCCAATGGACAGGGTTAATGAAAAACTGTTTTTT	CASSPMDRVNEKLFF
TRBV15	TRBD1	-	TRBJ1-6	TGTGCCACCAGGAGAGGGGGCGGCTATTCACCCCTCCACTTT	CATRRGGGYSPLHF
TRBV7-3	-	-	TRBJ2-2	TGTGCCAGCAGCTTAAGGGTGGCGGGGAACACCGGGGAGCTGTTTTTT	CASSLRVAGNTGELFF
TRBV27	-	-	TRBJ2-6	TGTGCCAGCAGTTTATCTCCCCGACTAGTTAGCTCTGGGGCCAACGTCCTGACTTTC	CASSLSPRLVSSGANVLTF
TRBV7-2	TRBD2	-	TRBJ2-5	TGTGCCAGCAGCTTAGAGGGGGCGGGAGGGCCTCGGAAGACCCAGTACTTC	CASSLEGAGGPRKTQYF
TRBV5-5	TRBD2	few	TRBJ2-7	TGTGCCAGCAGCTCAACAAAACTAGCGGGAGTTGACGAGCAGTACTTC	CASSSTKLAGVDEQYF
TRBV19	TRBD2	-	TRBJ2-5	TGTGCCAGTAGTATAGTGGGGACTAGCGGGAGAGCTCGGGAGACCCAGTACTTC	CASSIVGTSGRARETQYF
TRBV10-2	-	-	TRBJ1-2	TGCGCCAGCAGTGAGGGAGAGAGGACAGTTTATAACTATGGCTACACCTTC	CASSEGERTVYNYGYTF
TRBV19	-	-	TRBJ1-1	TGTGCCTCAGAGACAGGTGGGGCGTTGGGCACTGAAGCTTTCTTT	CASETGGALGTEAFF
TRBV27	-	-	TRBJ1-2	TGTGCCAGCAGTTTATCCCGACAGTCGGTTGGCGGCGATGGCTACACCTTC	CASSLSRQSVGGDGYTF
TRBV14	-	-	TRBJ2-7	TGTGCCAGCAGCCAAGTCAGCTACGAGCAGTACTTC	CASSQVSYEQYF
TRBV11-2	TRBD1	once	TRBJ1-2	TGTGCCAGCAGCTTGGGGACAGGGGGGGATGGCTACACCTTC	CASSLGTGGDGYTF
TRBV11-2	TRBD2	-	TRBJ2-7	TGTGCCAGCAGCCCAATGGGACTAGCGGGAGTAAACGAGCAGTACTTC	CASSPMGLAGVNEQYF
TRBV5-6	TRBD2	-	TRBJ2-1	TGTGCCAGCAGCTTGGGGACTAGCGGGAGGGCTTCACTCTTC	CASSLGTSGRASLF
TRBV7-2	-	few	TRBJ1-2	TGTGCCAGCAGCTTAGCGTCAGGCGTTGGCTACACCTTC	CASSLASGVGYTF
TRBV2	-	-	TRBJ2-3	TGTGCCAGCAGATATGACTCGACAGATACGCAGTATTTT	CASRYDSTDTQYF
TRBV19	-	-	TRBJ1-2	TGTGCCAGTACGGACAGACTTTCCTATGGCTACACCTTC	CASTDRLSYGYTF
TRBV7-2	-	-	TRBJ1-5	TGTGCCAGCAGCCTGGGGGCCCCGTTGATTAATCAGCCCCAGCATTTT	CASSLGAPLINQPQHF
TRBV6-5	TRBD1	-	TRBJ1-1	TGTGCCAGCAGAGAGACAGGGGACTCTGAAGCTTTCTTT	CASRETGDSEAFF
TRBV27	-	-	TRBJ2-1	TGTGCCAGCAGAGTAAGGGGTAGTAGTTTAGGGCGGACCAATGAGCAGTTCTTC	CASRVRGSSLGRTNEQFF
TRBV27	TRBD1	few	TRBJ2-7	TGTGCCAGCAGTGGGCAGACAGGGGCGCTCTACGAGCAGTACTTC	CASSGQTGALYEQYF
TRBV7-7	TRBD2	-	TRBJ2-3	TGTGCTAGCAGGAATCTGGGGACTAGCCCTAGCACAGATACGCAGTATTTT	CASRNLGTSPSTDTQYF
TRBV5-3	-	-	TRBJ2-7	TGTGCCAGAAGACCTGACAGGCCGCCCTCCTACGAGCAGTACTTC	CARRPDRPPSYEQYF
TRBV19	TRBD2	-	TRBJ2-7	TGTGCCAGTCGGAGCTCTTTAGCGGGAGGATCGTACGAGCAGTACTTC	CASRSSLAGGSYEQYF
TRBV7-2	-	-	TRBJ2-3	TGTGCCAGCAGAATAGGGGTTGGTGCAGATACGCAGTATTTT	CASRIGVGADTQYF
TRBV7-9	-	-	TRBJ1-2	TGTGCCAGCAGCTTAGCTGGTAGACAACTCTATGGCTACACCTTC	CASSLAGRQLYGYTF
TRBV19	TRBD1	-	TRBJ1-5	TGTGCCAGTAGTATGGTACAGGGGAATCAGCCCCAGCATTTT	CASSMVQGNQPQHF
TRBV7-9	-	-	TRBJ2-5	TGTGCCAGTAGAATTGACAGCCAAGAGACCCAGTACTTC	CASRIDSQETQYF
TRBV6-5	-	-	TRBJ2-1	TGTGCCAGCAGTTACTCGGCGGATTCCTACAATGAGCAGTTCTTC	CASSYSADSYNEQFF
TRBV5-6	-	-	TRBJ2-7	TGTGCCAGCTCAGCTTGGCACGGGGGACCCTACGAGCAGTACTTC	CASSAWHGGPYEQYF
TRBV5-6	-	-	TRBJ2-7	TGTGCCAGCAGCTTGAACGGGGTCCTATACGAGCAGTACTTC	CASSLNGVLYEQYF
TRBV2	-	-	TRBJ1-2	TGTGCCAGCGGGGCCAGTTCTTATGGCTACACCTTC	CASGASSYGYTF
TRBV7-3	-	-	TRBJ2-1	TGTGCCAGCAGCCTTCGAGGGTTCAATGAGCAGTTCTTC	CASSLRGFNEQFF
TRBV28	TRBD2	-	TRBJ2-4	TGTGCCAGCAGTTTCAAAGCGGGAGGGAACATTCAGTACTTC	CASSFKAGGNIQYF
TRBV28	TRBD1	-	TRBJ1-6	TGTGCCAGCAGTGACCGACAGGGGGCGATTTCACCCCTCCACTTT	CASSDRQGAISPLHF
TRBV6-5	TRBD1	-	TRBJ1-2	TGTGCCAGCAGGGACAGGGCCCTGGGGCTATATGGCTACACCTTC	CASRDRALGLYGYTF